This entry describes one TCR beta chain. This sample was taken from a study of blood T cell repertoires in COVID-19. There are 11 residues in the CDR3. The V and J ends lost 8 bases and 6 bases respectively, with 10 bases between them. TCRdb keeps only in-frame clones here, not all; method: immunoSEQ multiplex PCR. The sample lists 500,000 to 600,000 clones, roughly 89% occurring once. This TCR was recovered from a woman aged 50 to 65 with COVID-19, enrolled during active disease. The sequenced sample was peripheral blood. The chain recombines TRBV12-3 or TRBV12-4 with TRBJ1-1, with unresolved D. CDR3 sequence (DNA): TGTGCCAGCCAAACGGGGTCTGAAGCTTTCTTT. Translating it yields CASQTGSEAFF.